A selection of T cell receptor beta chains follows, all from one sample in a study of blood T cell repertoires in COVID-19. Sequencing was performed with immunoSEQ multiplex PCR; in TCRdb, only in-frame clones are kept and a portion is missing. The profile covers about 330,000 clones, with about 90% appearing a single time and approximately 6% taken by the ten largest. Source material: PBMCs or T cells enriched from blood (not recorded which). The receptors come from a woman under 40 who had recovered from COVID-19. The CDR3 runs from the conserved cysteine through the conserved F or W. A D gene is named only where the DNA matches it firmly. The size entry is marked missing in some rows and otherwise reads once, few, many or a size class.

J gene	clone size	V gene	D gene	CDR3 length	CDR3 DNA	CDR3 protein
TRBJ2-1	-	TRBV2	TRBD2	15	TGTGCCAGCAGTGGGGACTTCGGGGGGTACAATGAGCAGTTCTTC	CASSGDFGGYNEQFF
TRBJ1-4	-	TRBV2	TRBD1	15	TGTGCCAGCAGCGATGGACAGGGGGCCAGTGAAAAACTGTTTTTT	CASSDGQGASEKLFF
TRBJ2-2	-	TRBV7-2	TRBD2	15	TGTGCCAGCAGCCTGCGGGGGGCGGGAACCGGGGAGCTGTTTTTT	CASSLRGAGTGELFF
TRBJ2-3	-	TRBV18	TRBD2	16	TGTGCCAGCTCATCTATAGCGGGGGGATTCACAGATACGCAGTATTTT	CASSSIAGGFTDTQYF
TRBJ2-7	-	TRBV9	TRBD1	14	TGTGCCAGCAGCACGGGACAGGGGGGTCGCGAGCAGTACTTC	CASSTGQGGREQYF
TRBJ1-1	-	TRBV6-4	TRBD1	16	TGTGCCAGCAGCCCATCCGGGACAGGGGGCAACACTGAAGCTTTCTTT	CASSPSGTGGNTEAFF
TRBJ2-1	-	TRBV5-1	-	14	TGCGCCAGCAGCTTGGGGCAAACCTACAATGAGCAGTTCTTC	CASSLGQTYNEQFF
TRBJ1-2	-	TRBV30	TRBD1	13	TGTGCCTGGAGCCGCGACAGGGACTATGGCTACACCTTC	CAWSRDRDYGYTF
TRBJ1-4	-	TRBV29-1	TRBD1	13	TGCAGCGTAAGGGGGCCAGGGACTGAAAAACTGTTTTTT	CSVRGPGTEKLFF
TRBJ1-2	few	TRBV29-1	-	12	TGCAGCGTTTTTGGCGGAGCAGGGGGCTACACCTTC	CSVFGGAGGYTF
TRBJ1-4	once	TRBV30	TRBD1	14	TGTGCCTGGAGAGCCGGGACAGCTAATGAAAAACTGTTTTTT	CAWRAGTANEKLFF
TRBJ1-4	-	TRBV27	-	14	TGTGCCAGCAGTTTTCGGGGGTTGAATGAAAAACTGTTTTTT	CASSFRGLNEKLFF
TRBJ1-1	once	TRBV2	-	13	TGTGCCAGCAGAATGGTGGGGGCTGGGAGAGCTTTCTTT	CASRMVGAGRAFF
TRBJ2-7	few	TRBV9	-	14	TGTGCCAGCAGCGAGACTGGATTGAACTACGAGCAGTACTTC	CASSETGLNYEQYF
TRBJ2-2	-	TRBV4-1	-	14	TGCGCCAGCAGCCAAGGACACCTATCCGGGGAGCTGTTTTTT	CASSQGHLSGELFF
TRBJ1-1	-	TRBV19	-	13	TGTGCCAGTAGTATTGGGCGGGACACTGAAGCTTTCTTT	CASSIGRDTEAFF
TRBJ1-5	-	TRBV4-2	TRBD1	15	TGTGCCAGCAGCCCAAGGACAGGGCTTAATCAGCCCCAGCATTTT	CASSPRTGLNQPQHF
TRBJ1-2	-	TRBV30	-	13	TGTGCCTGGAGACCGACACTAGCCTGGGGCTACACCTTC	CAWRPTLAWGYTF
TRBJ2-3	-	TRBV2	-	16	TGTGCCAGCAAGGGAGGCGGATGGGTTAGCACAGATACGCAGTATTTT	CASKGGGWVSTDTQYF
TRBJ1-4	once	TRBV7-9	-	12	TGTGCCAGCAGCTTAGGTATTGAAAAACTGTTTTTT	CASSLGIEKLFF
TRBJ2-7	-	TRBV9	TRBD2	14	TGTGCCAGCAGCATCACTAGCGGCCCCTACGAGCAGTACTTC	CASSITSGPYEQYF
TRBJ2-3	-	TRBV9	-	14	TGTGCCAGCAGCGTAGTGGCAGGGACAGATACGCAGTATTTT	CASSVVAGTDTQYF
TRBJ2-2	once	TRBV10-3	TRBD1	16	TGTGCCATCAGTGAGTCGCCGGGACAGGGGACCGGGGAGCTGTTTTTT	CAISESPGQGTGELFF
TRBJ2-7	-	TRBV5-1	-	13	TGCGCCAGCAGCTTGATGAGAGACTACGAGCAGTACTTC	CASSLMRDYEQYF
TRBJ2-7	-	TRBV19	TRBD2	13	TGTGCCAGTACCCCGGGAGGGCAGGACGAGCAGTACTTC	CASTPGGQDEQYF
TRBJ1-6	few	TRBV6-4	-	15	TGTGCCAGCAGGAGGGGGAGCTCCTATAATTCACCCCTCCACTTT	CASRRGSSYNSPLHF
TRBJ2-3	-	TRBV7-9	TRBD2	14	TGTGCCAGCAGCCCGGGGGGGGCGTCAGATACGCAGTATTTT	CASSPGGASDTQYF
TRBJ2-3	-	TRBV18	TRBD2	18	TGTGCCAGCTTCTCTGGGACTAGCGGGGGGCCTAGCACAGATACGCAGTATTTT	CASFSGTSGGPSTDTQYF
TRBJ2-7	-	TRBV5-1	-	14	TGCGCCAGCAGCCAGGACTCCGCCTCCTACGAGCAGTACTTC	CASSQDSASYEQYF
TRBJ2-1	-	TRBV7-2	TRBD2	16	TGTGCCAGCAGCTTAGTCGGCGGGGGGGCCCGGAATGAGCAGTTCTTC	CASSLVGGGARNEQFF
TRBJ1-5	-	TRBV27	-	15	TGTGCCAGCAGTTTCTTCGGCAGGGACAATCAGCCCCAGCATTTT	CASSFFGRDNQPQHF
TRBJ1-6	-	TRBV25-1	-	17	TGTGCCAGCAGTGAATCGCTGGGTTCGGAGGCTAATTCACCCCTCCACTTT	CASSESLGSEANSPLHF
TRBJ1-2	-	TRBV11-1	-	13	TGTGCCAGCAGCCGCGGGACTAACTATGGCTACACCTTC	CASSRGTNYGYTF
TRBJ1-3	-	TRBV9	-	15	TGTGCCAGCAGCCCCCAGCGGGGAGGTGGAAACACCATATATTTT	CASSPQRGGGNTIYF
TRBJ1-2	-	TRBV7-3	TRBD1	16	TGTGCCAGCAGCTTAGACGCAGGGGGCGTCCCGTATGGCTACACCTTC	CASSLDAGGVPYGYTF
TRBJ1-1	-	TRBV19	-	14	TGTGCCAGTAGTATCGGCGGGGAGAACACTGAAGCTTTCTTT	CASSIGGENTEAFF
TRBJ1-2	-	TRBV12-3/TRBV12-4	-	13	TGTGCCAGCAGTCCCCAGGAGGCGTGGGGCTACACCTTC	CASSPQEAWGYTF